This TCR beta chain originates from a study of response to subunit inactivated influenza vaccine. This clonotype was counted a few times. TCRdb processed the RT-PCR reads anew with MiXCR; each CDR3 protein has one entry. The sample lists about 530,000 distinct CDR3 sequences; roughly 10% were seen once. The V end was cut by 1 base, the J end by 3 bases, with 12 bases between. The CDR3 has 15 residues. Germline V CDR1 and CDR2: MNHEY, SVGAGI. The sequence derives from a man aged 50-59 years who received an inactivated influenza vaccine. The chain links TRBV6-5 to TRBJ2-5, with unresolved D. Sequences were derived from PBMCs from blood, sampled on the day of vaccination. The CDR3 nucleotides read TGTGCCAGCAGTTACTTCTTCGGAACTGAAGAGACCCAGTACTTC. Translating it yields CASSYFFGTEETQYF.